This T cell receptor beta chain stems from a study of T cells in Graves' hyperthyroidism and ophthalmopathy. This clonotype was seen ten or more times. The CDR3 consists of 14 residues. Germline values: CDR1 DFQATT, CDR2 SNEGSKA (reference sequence). Trimming removed 4 bases from V and 4 bases from J; junction bases left unmatched: 1. TCR beta CDR3 region amplification was performed from RNA transcripts. HTBI primers were used for first-round RT-PCR of the TCR CDR3. TCRdb re-derived calls from the multiplex PCR reads in MiXCR, one entry per CDR3 protein. The sample yields under 350,000 distinct CDR3 sequences, roughly a fifth seen once.

The sample taken for sequencing was blood. This chain links TRBV20-1 with TRBJ2-7, with 16 bases matching TRBD2. This clonotype was obtained from a woman between 50 and 59 years old with Graves' hyperthyroidism. For the CDR3, the DNA is TGCAGTGCTAAGGGACTAGCGGGAGGGTACGAGCAGTACTTC. Translated: CSAKGLAGGYEQYF.